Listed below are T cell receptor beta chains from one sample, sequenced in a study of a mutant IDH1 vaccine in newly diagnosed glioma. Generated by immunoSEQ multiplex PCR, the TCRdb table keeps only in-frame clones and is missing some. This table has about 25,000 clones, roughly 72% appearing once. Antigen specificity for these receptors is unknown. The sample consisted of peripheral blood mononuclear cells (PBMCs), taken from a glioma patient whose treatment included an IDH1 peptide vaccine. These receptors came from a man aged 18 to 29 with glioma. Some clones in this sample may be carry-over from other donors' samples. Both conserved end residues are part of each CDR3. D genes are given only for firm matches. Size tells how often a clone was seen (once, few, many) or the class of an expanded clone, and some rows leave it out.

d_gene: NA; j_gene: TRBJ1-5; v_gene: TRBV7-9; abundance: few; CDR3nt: TGTGCCAGCAGCTTAGGTGATCAGCCCCAGCATTTT; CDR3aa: CASSLGDQPQHF
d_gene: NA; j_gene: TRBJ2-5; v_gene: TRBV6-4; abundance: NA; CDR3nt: TGTGCCAGCAGCCTAGACAGTCAAGAGACCCAGTACTTC; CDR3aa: CASSLDSQETQYF
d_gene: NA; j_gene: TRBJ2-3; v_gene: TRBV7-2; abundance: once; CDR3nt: TGTGCCAGCAGCTCCCACCTTTTGGGGGGAAGCACAGATACGCAGTATTTT; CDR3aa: CASSSHLLGGSTDTQYF
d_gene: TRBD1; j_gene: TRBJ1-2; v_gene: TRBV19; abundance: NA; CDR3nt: TGTGCCAGTAGTATGCCGGGACAGGGGAACTATGGCTACACCTTC; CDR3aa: CASSMPGQGNYGYTF
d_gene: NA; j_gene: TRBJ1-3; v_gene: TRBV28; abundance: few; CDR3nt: TGTGCCAGCAGTTTGTCCTCAGGAGGAAACACCATATATTTT; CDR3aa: CASSLSSGGNTIYF
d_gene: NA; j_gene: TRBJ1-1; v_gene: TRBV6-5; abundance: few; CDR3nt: TGTGCCAGCAGTTACGCAGGGTTTGCTGAAGCTTTCTTT; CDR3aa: CASSYAGFAEAFF
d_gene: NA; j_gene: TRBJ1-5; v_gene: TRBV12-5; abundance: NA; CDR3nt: TGTGCTAGTGCCCCCGGCGGACAGCCCCAGCATTTT; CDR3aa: CASAPGGQPQHF
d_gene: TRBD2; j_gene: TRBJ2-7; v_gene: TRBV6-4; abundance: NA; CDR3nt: TGTGCCAGCAGTGAAAATCGTAGGAGCGGGAGGGCCCCTACCGAGCAGTACTTC; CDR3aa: CASSENRRSGRAPTEQYF
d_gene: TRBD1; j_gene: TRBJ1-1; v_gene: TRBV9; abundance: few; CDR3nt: TGTGCCAGCACCAGGGGGAGGGAGACTGAAGCTTTCTTT; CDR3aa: CASTRGRETEAFF
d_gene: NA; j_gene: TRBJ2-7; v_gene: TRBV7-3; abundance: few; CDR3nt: TGTGCCAGCAGCTTAATAGGCGGGGGCCCCGCTGGGGAGCAGTACTTC; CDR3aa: CASSLIGGGPAGEQYF
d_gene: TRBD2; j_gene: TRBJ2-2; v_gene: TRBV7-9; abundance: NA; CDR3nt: TGTGCCAGCGGGGGACTAGCGGGAGTCGTCAACACCGGGGAGCTGTTTTTT; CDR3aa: CASGGLAGVVNTGELFF
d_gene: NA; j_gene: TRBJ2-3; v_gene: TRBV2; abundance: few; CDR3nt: TGTGCCAGCAGGACAGGACAGATTAGCACAGATACGCAGTATTTT; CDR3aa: CASRTGQISTDTQYF
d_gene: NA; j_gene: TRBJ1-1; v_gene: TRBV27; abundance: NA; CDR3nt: TGTGCCAGCACGGGGGAAATGAACACTGAAGCTTTCTTT; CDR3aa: CASTGEMNTEAFF
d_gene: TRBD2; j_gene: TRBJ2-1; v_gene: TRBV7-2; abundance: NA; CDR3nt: TGTGCCAGCAGCCCCGCCGGGACTAGCGGGAGGTCCTACAATGAGCAGTTCTTC; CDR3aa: CASSPAGTSGRSYNEQFF
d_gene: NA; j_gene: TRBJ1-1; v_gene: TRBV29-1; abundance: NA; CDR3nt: TGCAGCGCCTGGACCGTGAACACTGAAGCTTTCTTT; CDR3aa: CSAWTVNTEAFF
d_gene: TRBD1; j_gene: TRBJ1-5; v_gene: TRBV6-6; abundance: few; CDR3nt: TGTGCCAGTTCCGGGACAGGGGTCAATCAGCCCCAGCATTTT; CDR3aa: CASSGTGVNQPQHF
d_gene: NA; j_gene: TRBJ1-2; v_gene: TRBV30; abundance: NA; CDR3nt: TGTGCCTGGAGTGTCGCGTTCGACTATGGCTACACCTTC; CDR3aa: CAWSVAFDYGYTF
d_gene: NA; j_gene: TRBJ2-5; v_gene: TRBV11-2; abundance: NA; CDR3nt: TGTGCCAGCAGCTTAGATGGGGATAGCGGCGCAGGGACCCAGTACTTC; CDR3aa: CASSLDGDSGAGTQYF
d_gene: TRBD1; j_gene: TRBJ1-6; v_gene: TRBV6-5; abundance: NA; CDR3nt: TGTGCCAGCAGTTCCGCGACAGGGGATTCACCCCTCCACTTT; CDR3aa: CASSSATGDSPLHF
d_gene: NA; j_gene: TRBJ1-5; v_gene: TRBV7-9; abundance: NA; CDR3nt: TGTGCCAGCAGCTTATCTTGGGGGAATCAGCCCCAGCATTTT; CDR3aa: CASSLSWGNQPQHF
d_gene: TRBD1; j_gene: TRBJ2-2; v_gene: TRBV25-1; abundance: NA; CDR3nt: TGTGCCAGCAGTGAATTGGGACAGGGATTTTCAACCGGGGAGCTGTTTTTT; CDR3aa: CASSELGQGFSTGELFF
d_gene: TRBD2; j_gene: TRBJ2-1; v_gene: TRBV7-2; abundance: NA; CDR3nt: TGTGCCAGCAGACCTAGCGGGGGGCCAAGGGAGCAGTTCTTC; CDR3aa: CASRPSGGPREQFF
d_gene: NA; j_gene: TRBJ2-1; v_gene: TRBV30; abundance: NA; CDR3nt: TGTGCCTGGACCTGGGGGCGGGAGCGTGAGCAGTTCTTC; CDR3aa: CAWTWGREREQFF